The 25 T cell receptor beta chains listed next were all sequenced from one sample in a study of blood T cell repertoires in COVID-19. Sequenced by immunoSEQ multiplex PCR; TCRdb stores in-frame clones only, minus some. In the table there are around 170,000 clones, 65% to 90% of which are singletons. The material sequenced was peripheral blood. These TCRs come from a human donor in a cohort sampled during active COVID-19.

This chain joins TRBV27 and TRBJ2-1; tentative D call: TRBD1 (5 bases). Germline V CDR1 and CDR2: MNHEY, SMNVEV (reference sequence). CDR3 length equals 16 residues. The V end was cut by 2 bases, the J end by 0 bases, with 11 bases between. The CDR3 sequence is CASSLVQASSYNEQFF. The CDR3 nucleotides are TGTGCCAGCAGTTTAGTACAGGCCAGCTCCTACAATGAGCAGTTCTTC.

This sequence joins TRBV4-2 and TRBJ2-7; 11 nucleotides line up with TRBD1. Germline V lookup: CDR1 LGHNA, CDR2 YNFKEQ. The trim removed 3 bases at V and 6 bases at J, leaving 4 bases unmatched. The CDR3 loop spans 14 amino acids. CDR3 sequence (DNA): TGTGCCAGCAGCCACGGACAGGGGGCTGGCGAGCAGTACTTC. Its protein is CASSHGQGAGEQYF.

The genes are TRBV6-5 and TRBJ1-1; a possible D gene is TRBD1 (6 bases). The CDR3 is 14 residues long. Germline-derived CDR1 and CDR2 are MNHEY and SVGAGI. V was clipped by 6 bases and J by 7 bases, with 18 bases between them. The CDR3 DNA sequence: TGTGCCAGCAGCCAGGACCCGGGACACCTTGAAGCTTTCTTT. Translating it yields CASSQDPGHLEAFF.

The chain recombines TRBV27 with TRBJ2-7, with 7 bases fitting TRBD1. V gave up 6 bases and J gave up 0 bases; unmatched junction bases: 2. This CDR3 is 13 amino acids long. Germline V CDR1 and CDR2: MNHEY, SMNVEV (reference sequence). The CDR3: CASRRQGSYEQYF. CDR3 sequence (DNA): TGTGCCAGCAGACGACAGGGCTCCTACGAGCAGTACTTC.

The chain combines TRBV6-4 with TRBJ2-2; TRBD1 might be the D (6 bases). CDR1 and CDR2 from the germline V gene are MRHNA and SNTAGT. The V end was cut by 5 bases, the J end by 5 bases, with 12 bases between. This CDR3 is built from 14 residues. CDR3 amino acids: CASSPSGQTGELFF. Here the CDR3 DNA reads TGTGCCAGCAGTCCATCGGGACAAACCGGGGAGCTGTTTTTT.

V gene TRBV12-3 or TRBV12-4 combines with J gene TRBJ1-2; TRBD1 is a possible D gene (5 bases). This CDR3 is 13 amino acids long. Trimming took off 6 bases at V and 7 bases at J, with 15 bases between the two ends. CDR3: CASSRLLQGGYTF. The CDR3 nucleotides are TGTGCCAGCAGCCGACTGCTCCAGGGTGGCTACACCTTC.

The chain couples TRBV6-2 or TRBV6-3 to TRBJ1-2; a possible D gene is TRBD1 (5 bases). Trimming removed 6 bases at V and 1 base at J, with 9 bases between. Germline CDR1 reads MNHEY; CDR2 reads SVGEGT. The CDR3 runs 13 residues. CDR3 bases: TGTGCCAGCAGCCACGACAGTAACTATGGCTACACCTTC. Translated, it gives CASSHDSNYGYTF.

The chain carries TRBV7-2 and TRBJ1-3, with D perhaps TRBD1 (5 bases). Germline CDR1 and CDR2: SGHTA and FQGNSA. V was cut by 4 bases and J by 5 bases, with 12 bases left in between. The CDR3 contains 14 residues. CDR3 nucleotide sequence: TGTGCCAGCAGCTCCGACAGTACCAGAAACACCATATATTTT. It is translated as CASSSDSTRNTIYF.

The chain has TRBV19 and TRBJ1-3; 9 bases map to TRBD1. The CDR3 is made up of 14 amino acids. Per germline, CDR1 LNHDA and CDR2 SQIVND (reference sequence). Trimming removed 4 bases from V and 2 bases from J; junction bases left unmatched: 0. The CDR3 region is CASSRDRAGNTIYF. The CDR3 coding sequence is TGTGCCAGTAGTAGGGACAGGGCTGGAAACACCATATATTTT. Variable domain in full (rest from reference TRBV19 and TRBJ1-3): DGGITQSPKYLFRKEGQNVTLSCEQNLNHDAMYWYRQDPGQGLRLIYYSQIVNDFQKGDIAEGYSVSREKKESFPLTVTSAQKNPTAFYLCASSRDRAGNTIYFGEGSWLTVV.

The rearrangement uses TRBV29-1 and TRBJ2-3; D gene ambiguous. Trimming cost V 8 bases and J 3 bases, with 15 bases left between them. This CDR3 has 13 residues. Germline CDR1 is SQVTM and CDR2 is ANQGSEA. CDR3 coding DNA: TGCAGCACAGATTGGGCCCAGACAGATACGCAGTATTTT. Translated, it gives CSTDWAQTDTQYF.

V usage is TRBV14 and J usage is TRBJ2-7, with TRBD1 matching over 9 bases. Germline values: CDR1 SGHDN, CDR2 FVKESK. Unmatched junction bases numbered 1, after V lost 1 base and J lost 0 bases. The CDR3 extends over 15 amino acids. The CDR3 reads CASSQGDRASYEQYF. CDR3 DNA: TGTGCCAGCAGCCAAGGGGACAGGGCCTCCTACGAGCAGTACTTC.

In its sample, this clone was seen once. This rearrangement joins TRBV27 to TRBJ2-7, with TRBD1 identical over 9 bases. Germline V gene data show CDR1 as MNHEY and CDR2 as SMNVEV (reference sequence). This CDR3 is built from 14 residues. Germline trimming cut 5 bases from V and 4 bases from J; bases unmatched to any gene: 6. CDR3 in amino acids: CASSVQGARYEQYF. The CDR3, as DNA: TGTGCCAGCAGTGTACAGGGGGCTCGGTACGAGCAGTACTTC.

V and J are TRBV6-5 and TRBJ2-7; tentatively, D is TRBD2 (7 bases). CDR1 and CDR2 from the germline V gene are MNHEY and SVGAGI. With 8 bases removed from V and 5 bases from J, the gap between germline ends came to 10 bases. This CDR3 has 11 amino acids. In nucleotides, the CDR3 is TGTGCCAGCCGGGGGGCTCACGAGCAGTACTTC. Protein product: CASRGAHEQYF.

The CDR3 bases are TGCAGGGGTAGCGGGGGGGCCGTCAATGAGCAGTTCTTC. Protein: CRGSGGAVNEQFF. The chain links TRBV29-1 to TRBJ2-1, with 11 bases that match TRBD2. The CDR3 extends over 13 amino acids. CDR1 and CDR2 (germline): SQVTM, ANQGSEA.

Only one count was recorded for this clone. CDR3 residues: CASSQDLAQGYEQYF. The DNA for the CDR3 is TGCGCCAGCAGCCAAGATCTAGCACAGGGCTACGAGCAGTACTTC. The V gene is TRBV4-1, the J gene TRBJ2-7, with D tentatively TRBD1 (6 bases). V lost 0 bases, J lost 3 bases, and 12 bases lay in between. The CDR3 has 15 amino acids. The germline gives CDR1 MGHRA, CDR2 YSYEKL.

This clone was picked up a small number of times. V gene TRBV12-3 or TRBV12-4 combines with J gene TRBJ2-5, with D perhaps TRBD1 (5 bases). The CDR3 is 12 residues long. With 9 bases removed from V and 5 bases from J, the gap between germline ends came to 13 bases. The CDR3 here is CASSSGRETQYF. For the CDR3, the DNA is TGTGCCAGTTCCTCAGGGCGGGAGACCCAGTACTTC.

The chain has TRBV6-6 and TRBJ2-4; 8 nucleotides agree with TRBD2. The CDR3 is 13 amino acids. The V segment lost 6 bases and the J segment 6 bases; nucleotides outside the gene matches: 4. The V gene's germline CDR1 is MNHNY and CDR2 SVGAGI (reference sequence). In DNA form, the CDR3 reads TGTGCCAGCAGCGGGAGGGTCGGAAACATTCAGTACTTC. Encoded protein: CASSGRVGNIQYF.

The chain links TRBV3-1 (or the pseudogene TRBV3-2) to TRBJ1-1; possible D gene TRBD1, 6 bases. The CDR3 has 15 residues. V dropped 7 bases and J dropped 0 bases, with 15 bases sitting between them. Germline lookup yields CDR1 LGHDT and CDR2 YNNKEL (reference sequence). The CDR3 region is CASTNKGGMNTEAFF. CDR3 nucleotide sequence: TGTGCCAGCACAAATAAAGGGGGAATGAACACTGAAGCTTTCTTT.

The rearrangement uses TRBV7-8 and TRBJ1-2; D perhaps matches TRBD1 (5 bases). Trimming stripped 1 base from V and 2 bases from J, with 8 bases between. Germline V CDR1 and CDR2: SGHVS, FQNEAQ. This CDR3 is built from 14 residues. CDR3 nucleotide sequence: TGTGCCAGCAGCTTAGTGGGGCCCAACTATGGCTACACCTTC. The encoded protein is CASSLVGPNYGYTF.

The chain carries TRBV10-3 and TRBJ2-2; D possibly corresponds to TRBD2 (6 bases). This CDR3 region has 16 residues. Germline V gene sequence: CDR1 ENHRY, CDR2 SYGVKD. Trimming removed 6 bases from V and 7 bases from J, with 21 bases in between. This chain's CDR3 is CAISRSGGLKGGELFF. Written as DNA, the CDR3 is TGTGCCATCAGCCGTAGCGGCGGGTTGAAGGGCGGGGAGCTGTTTTTT.

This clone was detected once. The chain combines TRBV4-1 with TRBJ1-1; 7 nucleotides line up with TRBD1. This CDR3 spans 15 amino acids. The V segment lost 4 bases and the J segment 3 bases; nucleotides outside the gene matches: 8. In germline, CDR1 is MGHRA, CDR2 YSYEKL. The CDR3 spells CASSLARGTYTEAFF. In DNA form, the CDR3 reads TGCGCCAGCAGCCTGGCCAGGGGGACGTACACTGAAGCTTTCTTT.

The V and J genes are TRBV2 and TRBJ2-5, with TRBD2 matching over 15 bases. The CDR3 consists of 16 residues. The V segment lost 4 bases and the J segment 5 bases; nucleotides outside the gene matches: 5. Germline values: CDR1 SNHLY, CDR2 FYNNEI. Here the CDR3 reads CASSGGLAGGMETQYF. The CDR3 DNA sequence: TGTGCCAGCAGTGGGGGACTAGCGGGGGGAATGGAGACCCAGTACTTC.

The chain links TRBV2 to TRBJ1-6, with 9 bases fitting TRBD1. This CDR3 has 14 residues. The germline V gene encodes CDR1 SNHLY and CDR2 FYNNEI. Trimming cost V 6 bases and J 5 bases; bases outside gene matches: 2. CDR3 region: CASRGTGNNSPLHF. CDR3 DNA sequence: TGTGCCAGCAGGGGGACAGGGAATAATTCACCCCTCCACTTT.

The CDR3 coding sequence is TGTGCCAGCAGCTTAGGGCAGTCAGAGACCCAGTACTTC. It encodes CASSLGQSETQYF. This sequence joins TRBV11-2 and TRBJ2-5; D gene ambiguous. Germline CDR1 is SGHAT and CDR2 is FQNNGV. V was pared by 1 base and J by 4 bases, with 7 bases between. The CDR3 consists of 13 residues. The full variable domain, completed using reference TRBV11-2 and TRBJ2-5, is EAGVAQSPRYKIIEKRQSVAFWCNPISGHATLYWYQQILGQGPKLLIQFQNNGVVDDSQLPKDRFSAERLKGVDSTLKIQPAKLEDSAVYLCASSLGQSETQYFGPGTRLLVL.

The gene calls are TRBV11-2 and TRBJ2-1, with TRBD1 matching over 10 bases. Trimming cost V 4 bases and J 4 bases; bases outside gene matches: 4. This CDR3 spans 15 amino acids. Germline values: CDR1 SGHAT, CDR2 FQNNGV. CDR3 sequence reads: CASSSRTGGYNEQFF. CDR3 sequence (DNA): TGTGCCAGCAGCTCTCGGACAGGGGGGTACAATGAGCAGTTCTTC.